The 21 T cell receptor beta chains listed next were all sequenced from one sample in a study of blood T cell repertoires in COVID-19. The repertoire was sequenced with immunoSEQ multiplex PCR; TCRdb's copy has only in-frame clones and lacks some. The table shows more than 110,000 clones, with approximately 88% occurring only once. Sequencing was done on a sample of PBMCs or T cells enriched from blood (not recorded which). All receptors derive from a man aged 40-49 years with acute COVID-19.

The chain uses TRBV7-8 and TRBJ2-3, with 8 bases lining up with TRBD1. This CDR3 spans 16 amino acids. After removal of 4 bases from V and 4 bases from J, the junction contained 10 bases not matched to a gene. Per germline, CDR1 SGHVS and CDR2 FQNEAQ. The CDR3 reads CASSSTRDRMADTQYF. The CDR3 bases are TGTGCCAGCAGCTCCACCCGGGACAGGATGGCAGATACGCAGTATTTT.

The chain is built from TRBV4-1 and TRBJ1-1; D remains ambiguous. Germline V gene sequence: CDR1 MGHRA, CDR2 YSYEKL. The CDR3 totals 13 residues. The V and J ends lost 6 bases and 0 bases respectively, with 8 bases between them. Here the CDR3 reads CASSWTVNTEAFF. In DNA form, the CDR3 reads TGCGCCAGCAGTTGGACTGTGAACACTGAAGCTTTCTTT.

The V gene is TRBV19, the J gene TRBJ1-5; D is undetermined. Germline V gives CDR1 LNHDA, CDR2 SQIVND (reference sequence). V dropped 8 bases and J dropped 1 base, with 12 bases sitting between them. The CDR3 is 14 residues long. Here the CDR3 DNA reads TGTGCCAGTCGGTCGGCGGGAAGCAATCAGCCCCAGCATTTT. Translated: CASRSAGSNQPQHF.

This clone was recorded only once. The chain is built from TRBV28 and TRBJ2-3; 11 bases are a match to TRBD2. The germline V gene has CDR1 MDHEN and CDR2 SYDVKM. Trimming took 5 bases from V and 1 from J; bases not matched to a gene: 5. CDR3 length equals 16 residues. CDR3: CASSLSSGRGTDTQYF. CDR3 DNA sequence: TGTGCCAGCAGTCTTAGTAGCGGGAGGGGCACAGATACGCAGTATTTT.

This chain links TRBV4-1 with TRBJ2-1; TRBD2 matches at 10 bases. This CDR3 is 16 amino acids long. From germline, CDR1 is MGHRA and CDR2 YSYEKL. With 1 base clipped from V and 2 bases from J, the junction kept 2 bases outside the gene matches. Here the CDR3 reads CASSQVSGGPYNEQFF. DNA of the CDR3: TGCGCCAGCAGCCAAGTTAGCGGGGGGCCCTACAATGAGCAGTTCTTC.

J is TRBJ1-2 and V is TRBV7-2; D possibly corresponds to TRBD1 (5 bases). Trimming took off 4 bases at V and 0 bases at J, with 6 bases between the two ends. The CDR3 is made up of 13 amino acids. The germline V gene encodes CDR1 SGHTA and CDR2 FQGNSA. CDR3 in amino acids: CASSWTTNYGYTF. The CDR3 DNA reads TGTGCCAGCAGCTGGACAACTAACTATGGCTACACCTTC.

J is TRBJ2-7 and V is TRBV28, with no clear D. The V end was cut by 6 bases, the J end by 1 base, with 10 bases between. The CDR3 contains 13 residues. Germline V lookup: CDR1 MDHEN, CDR2 SYDVKM. This CDR3 reads CASRGPYSYEQYF. CDR3 in DNA: TGTGCCAGCAGGGGCCCGTATTCCTACGAGCAGTACTTC. The full variable domain, with the rest looked up from reference TRBV28 and TRBJ2-7, is DVKVTQSSRYLVKRTGEKVFLECVQDMDHENMFWYRQDPGLGLRLIYFSYDVKMKEKGDIPEGYSVSREKKERFSLILESASTNQTSMYLCASRGPYSYEQYFGPGTRLTVT.

The genes are TRBV7-9 and TRBJ2-7, with no clear D. The CDR3 has 15 amino acids. Germline CDR1 is SEHNR and CDR2 is FQNEAQ (reference sequence). Deletions cut 3 bases from V and 6 bases from J, with 18 bases between. The CDR3 DNA follows: TGTGCCAGCAGCTTGTCAACCAACCCTACCGTCGAGCAGTACTTC. Amino acid sequence: CASSLSTNPTVEQYF.

The V and J genes are TRBV3-1 (or the pseudogene TRBV3-2) and TRBJ2-1; 7 nucleotides match TRBD1. The CDR3 extends over 13 amino acids. V shed 4 bases, J shed 9 bases, and the junction held 6 bases outside the gene matches. The germline V gene has CDR1 LGHDT and CDR2 YNNKEL (reference sequence). The CDR3 sequence: CASSPDRVGEQFF. The CDR3 region has the DNA TGTGCCAGCAGCCCCGACAGGGTGGGTGAGCAGTTCTTC.

V is TRBV4-3 and J is TRBJ2-1, with 9 bases identical to TRBD2. The J segment lost 9 bases and the V segment lost 1 base, leaving 7 bases of the junction unmatched. This CDR3 is built from 15 residues. Germline-derived CDR1 and CDR2 are LGHNA and YSLEER. CDR3 nucleotide sequence: TGCGCCAGCAGCCAAGTTAGCGGGAGTACTGGTGAGCAGTTCTTC. Amino acid sequence: CASSQVSGSTGEQFF.

The chain is built from TRBV5-1 and TRBJ1-1; 8 nucleotides align to TRBD1. Germline lookup yields CDR1 SGHRS and CDR2 YFSETQ. The CDR3 is 15 residues long. Trimming took 0 bases from V and 5 from J; bases not matched to a gene: 6. The CDR3 here is CASSLADQGATEAFF. The CDR3 DNA reads as TGCGCCAGCAGCTTGGCCGATCAGGGGGCGACTGAAGCTTTCTTT.

The chain carries TRBV5-1 and TRBJ1-1; possible D gene TRBD1, 5 bases. Trimming took off 0 bases at V and 10 bases at J, with 19 bases between the two ends. Germline-derived CDR1 and CDR2 are SGHRS and YFSETQ. The CDR3 runs 15 residues. The CDR3 region is CASSLGEGRAIGAFF. The CDR3 DNA sequence: TGCGCCAGCAGCTTGGGGGAGGGGCGCGCTATCGGAGCTTTCTTT.

V and J are TRBV7-6 and TRBJ1-3; TRBD1 is a possible D gene (5 bases). V lost 5 bases and J lost 7, with 18 bases in between. Germline loops: CDR1 SGHVS, CDR2 FNYEAQ. The CDR3 totals 15 residues. CDR3 DNA sequence: TGTGCCAGCAGCCCCCCATTCCCAGGGAGGAACACCATATATTTT. Translated: CASSPPFPGRNTIYF. Looking up the rest from reference TRBV7-6 and TRBJ1-3 gives the full variable domain: GAGVSQSPRYKVTKRGQDVALRCDPISGHVSLYWYRQALGQGPEFLTYFNYEAQQDKSGLPNDRFSAERPEGSISTLTIQRTEQRDSAMYRCASSPPFPGRNTIYFGEGSWLTVV.

The J gene is TRBJ2-7, the V gene TRBV7-2, with 7 positions matching TRBD1. After removal of 6 bases from V and 7 bases from J, the junction contained 9 bases not matched to a gene. This CDR3 has 13 residues. Germline-derived CDR1 and CDR2 are SGHTA and FQGNSA. CDR3 coding DNA: TGTGCCAGCAGTTACGACAGGGACGGGGAGCAGTACTTC. Translated: CASSYDRDGEQYF.

The chain joins TRBV19 to TRBJ1-5; D possibly corresponds to TRBD1 (5 bases). CDR3 length: 14 residues. V lost 10 bases and J lost 3, with 16 bases in between. Per germline, CDR1 LNHDA and CDR2 SQIVND (reference sequence). CDR3 nucleotides: TGTGCCACCCGCGAGGCAGGGTACAATCAGCCCCAGCATTTT. Protein: CATREAGYNQPQHF. The entire variable domain, with the rest obtained from reference TRBV19 and TRBJ1-5, is as follows: DGGITQSPKYLFRKEGQNVTLSCEQNLNHDAMYWYRQDPGQGLRLIYYSQIVNDFQKGDIAEGYSVSREKKESFPLTVTSAQKNPTAFYLCATREAGYNQPQHFGDGTRLSIL.

There are a few counts of this clone. The chain combines TRBV10-3 with TRBJ1-5; TRBD1 agrees at 7 bases. The V segment lost 1 base and the J segment 8 bases; nucleotides outside the gene matches: 11. The length of the CDR3 is 16 residues. Germline loops: CDR1 ENHRY, CDR2 SYGVKD. In DNA form, the CDR3 reads TGTGCCATCAGTGAGTATGGGACAGCGTCTGGGGAGCCCCAGCATTTT. This gives the protein CAISEYGTASGEPQHF.

The CDR3 coding sequence is TGTGCCACCAGTGAGAATCTGGGGGGTAGCACAGATACGCAGTATTTT. This sequence encodes CATSENLGGSTDTQYF. This chain connects TRBV24-1 to TRBJ2-3; the D gene is possibly TRBD2 (6 bases). This CDR3 has 16 amino acids. Germline V CDR1 and CDR2: KGHDR, SFDVKD. V was trimmed by 4 bases and J by 0 bases, leaving 13 bases between them.

The J gene is TRBJ2-2, the V gene TRBV7-7, with a possible D match to TRBD1 (7 bases). CDR1 is SSHAT and CDR2 is FNYEAQ in the germline V gene (reference sequence). This CDR3 contains 16 residues. The ends were cut back, 5 bases at V and 0 bases at J, with 13 bases in the middle. The CDR3: CASSPAGQSNTGELFF. CDR3 DNA sequence: TGTGCCAGCAGCCCGGCGGGACAGTCGAACACCGGGGAGCTGTTTTTT.

The rearrangement links TRBV6-5 to TRBJ2-3; 14 nucleotides match TRBD2. There are 15 residues in the CDR3. The V and J ends lost 8 bases and 6 bases, in that order; junction bases with no gene match: 7. Germline V gives CDR1 MNHEY, CDR2 SVGAGI. CDR3 in DNA: TGTGCCAGCGCCGCGACTAGCGGGAGGGCTGATACGCAGTATTTT. Its protein is CASAATSGRADTQYF.

This chain joins TRBV7-9 and TRBJ1-2, with TRBD1 matching over 9 bases. Germline V gives CDR1 SEHNR, CDR2 FQNEAQ (reference sequence). The CDR3 is made up of 14 amino acids. V lost 4 bases, J lost 7 bases, and 7 bases stayed unmatched. The CDR3 sequence: CASSSTGGSSGYTF. Here the CDR3 DNA reads TGTGCCAGCAGCTCCACAGGGGGCTCTAGTGGCTACACCTTC.

This rearrangement joins TRBV5-4 to TRBJ2-7, with 9 bases identical to TRBD1. V gave up 1 base and J gave up 5 bases; unmatched junction bases: 7. The CDR3 length is 15 residues. CDR1 and CDR2 from the germline V gene are SGHNT and YYREEE (reference sequence). This chain's CDR3 is CASSLPGDRAHEQYF. The CDR3 nucleotides are TGTGCCAGCAGCTTGCCGGGGGACAGGGCCCACGAGCAGTACTTC.